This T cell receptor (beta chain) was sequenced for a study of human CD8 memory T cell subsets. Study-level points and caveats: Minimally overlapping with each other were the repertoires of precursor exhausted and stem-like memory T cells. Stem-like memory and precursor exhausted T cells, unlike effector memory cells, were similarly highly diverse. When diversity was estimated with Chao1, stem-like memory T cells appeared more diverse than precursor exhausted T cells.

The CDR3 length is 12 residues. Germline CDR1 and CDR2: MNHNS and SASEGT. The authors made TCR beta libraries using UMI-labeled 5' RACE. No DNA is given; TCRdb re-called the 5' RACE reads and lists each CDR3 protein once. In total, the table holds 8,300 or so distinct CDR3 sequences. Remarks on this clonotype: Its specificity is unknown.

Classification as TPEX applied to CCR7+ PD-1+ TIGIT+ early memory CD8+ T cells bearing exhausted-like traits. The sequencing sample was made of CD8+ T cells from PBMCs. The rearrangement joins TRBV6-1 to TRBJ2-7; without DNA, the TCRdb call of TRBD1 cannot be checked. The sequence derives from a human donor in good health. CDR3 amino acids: CASSLTGYEQYF.